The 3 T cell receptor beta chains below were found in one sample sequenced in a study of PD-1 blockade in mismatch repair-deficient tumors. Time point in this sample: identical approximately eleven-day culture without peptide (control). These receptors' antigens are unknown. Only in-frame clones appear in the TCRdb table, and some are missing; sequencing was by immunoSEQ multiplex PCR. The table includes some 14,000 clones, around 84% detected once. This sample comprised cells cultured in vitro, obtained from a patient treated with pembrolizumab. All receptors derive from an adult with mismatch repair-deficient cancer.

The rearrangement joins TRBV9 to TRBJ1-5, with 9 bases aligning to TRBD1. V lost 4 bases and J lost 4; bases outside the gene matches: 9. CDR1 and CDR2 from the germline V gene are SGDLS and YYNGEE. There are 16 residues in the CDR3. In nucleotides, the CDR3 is TGTGCCAGCAGCTTAGGTGGACAGGGGTTGAATCAGCCCCAGCATTTT. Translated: CASSLGGQGLNQPQHF.

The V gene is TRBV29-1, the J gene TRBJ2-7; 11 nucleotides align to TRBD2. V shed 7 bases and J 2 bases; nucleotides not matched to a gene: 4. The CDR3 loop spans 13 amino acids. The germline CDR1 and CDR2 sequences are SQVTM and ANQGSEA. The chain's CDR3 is CSAGTSGAYEQYF. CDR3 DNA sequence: TGCAGCGCCGGGACTAGCGGCGCCTACGAGCAGTACTTC.

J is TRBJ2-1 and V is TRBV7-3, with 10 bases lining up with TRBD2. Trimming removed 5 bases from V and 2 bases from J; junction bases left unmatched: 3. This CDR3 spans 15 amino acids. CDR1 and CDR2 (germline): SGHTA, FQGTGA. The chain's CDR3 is CASSPAGGPYNEQFF. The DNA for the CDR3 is TGTGCCAGCAGCCCAGCGGGAGGGCCCTACAATGAGCAGTTCTTC.